Listed below are T cell receptor beta chains from one sample, sequenced in a study of T cell responses to AZD1222 COVID-19 vaccine. The repertoire was sequenced with immunoSEQ multiplex PCR; TCRdb's copy has only in-frame clones and lacks some. The sample has approximately 120,000 clones, about 87% seen once; the top ten hold about 10%. The sample consisted of peripheral blood, taken on day 0 of AZD1222 vaccination. These receptors originate from an adult in good health. Each CDR3 is given with its conserved first and last residue. Each record gives: J gene, D gene, clone size, V gene, CDR3 DNA, CDR3 protein. D genes are given only for firm matches. Size tells how often a clone was seen (once, few, many) or the class of an expanded clone, and some rows leave it out.

j_call: TRBJ1-6
d_call: TRBD1
clone_size: .
v_call: TRBV23-1
cdr3_nt: TGCGCCAGCAGTCAATCTATGGACAGGAACAGAAATAGCTCCTATAATTCACCCCTCCACTTT
cdr3_aa: CASSQSMDRNRNSSYNSPLHF

j_call: TRBJ2-7
d_call: .
clone_size: .
v_call: TRBV5-4
cdr3_nt: TGTGCCAGCAGCTTGGGGGGTGTTTGGGACGAGCAGTACTTC
cdr3_aa: CASSLGGVWDEQYF

j_call: TRBJ1-4
d_call: .
clone_size: .
v_call: TRBV28
cdr3_nt: TGTGCCAGCATGGGACAACCTAATGAAAAACTGTTTTTT
cdr3_aa: CASMGQPNEKLFF

j_call: TRBJ2-1
d_call: .
clone_size: .
v_call: TRBV30
cdr3_nt: TGTGCCTGGAGTGTAACGCGGAACTACAATGAGCAGTTCTTC
cdr3_aa: CAWSVTRNYNEQFF

j_call: TRBJ2-7
d_call: TRBD1
clone_size: .
v_call: TRBV19
cdr3_nt: TGTGCCAGTAGTAGGACAGGGTCAAACGAGCAGTACTTC
cdr3_aa: CASSRTGSNEQYF

j_call: TRBJ1-5
d_call: TRBD1
clone_size: .
v_call: TRBV19
cdr3_nt: TGTGCCAGTACCCTGGACAGGTATAGCAATCAGCCCCAGCATTTT
cdr3_aa: CASTLDRYSNQPQHF

j_call: TRBJ1-2
d_call: .
clone_size: .
v_call: TRBV6-5
cdr3_nt: TGTGCCAGCAGTTACTCCCGGCAGGGTCGCTATGGCTACACCTTC
cdr3_aa: CASSYSRQGRYGYTF

j_call: TRBJ2-7
d_call: .
clone_size: .
v_call: TRBV4-2
cdr3_nt: TGTGCCAGCAGCCAAGAGGGGGTGGAGGCCTTATCCTACGAGCAGTACTTC
cdr3_aa: CASSQEGVEALSYEQYF

j_call: TRBJ2-7
d_call: .
clone_size: .
v_call: TRBV12-2
cdr3_nt: TGTGCAGTCATGACAGGGGGTAGCTACGAGCAGTACTTC
cdr3_aa: CAVMTGGSYEQYF

j_call: TRBJ2-7
d_call: TRBD2
clone_size: .
v_call: TRBV7-2
cdr3_nt: TGTGCCAGCAGCCAGGGACTAGTTAAGTACGAGCAGTACTTC
cdr3_aa: CASSQGLVKYEQYF

j_call: TRBJ1-6
d_call: .
clone_size: .
v_call: TRBV28
cdr3_nt: TGTGCCAGCAGTGAAATCGTCCGAAACGGTTCACCCCTCCACTTT
cdr3_aa: CASSEIVRNGSPLHF

j_call: TRBJ2-2
d_call: TRBD2
clone_size: .
v_call: TRBV19
cdr3_nt: TGTGCCAGTAGTAATTCCCCCGGACTAGCGGGGGCGCAAATGAACACCGGGGAGCTGTTTTTT
cdr3_aa: CASSNSPGLAGAQMNTGELFF

j_call: TRBJ2-7
d_call: TRBD2
clone_size: .
v_call: TRBV27
cdr3_nt: TGTGCCAGCAGTTGGGCGGGAGCGACCTACGAGCAGTACTTC
cdr3_aa: CASSWAGATYEQYF

j_call: TRBJ1-1
d_call: .
clone_size: .
v_call: TRBV7-9
cdr3_nt: TGTGCCAGCAGCTTAGGCTTCGGGGATGCCACTGAAGCTTTCTTT
cdr3_aa: CASSLGFGDATEAFF

j_call: TRBJ2-3
d_call: .
clone_size: .
v_call: TRBV5-1
cdr3_nt: TGCGCCAGCAGCCCGGGACTGCGCACAGATACGCAGTATTTT
cdr3_aa: CASSPGLRTDTQYF

j_call: TRBJ2-1
d_call: .
clone_size: .
v_call: TRBV2
cdr3_nt: TGTGCCGGATCGGGTGTCGAGCAGTTCTTC
cdr3_aa: CAGSGVEQFF

j_call: TRBJ1-5
d_call: .
clone_size: .
v_call: TRBV27
cdr3_nt: TGTGCCAGCAGTTCCGGACTTTCCAATCAGCCCCAGCATTTT
cdr3_aa: CASSSGLSNQPQHF

j_call: TRBJ1-1
d_call: .
clone_size: .
v_call: TRBV12-5
cdr3_nt: TGTGCTAGTGGTTTGTACCCAAGCGACACTGAAGCTTTCTTT
cdr3_aa: CASGLYPSDTEAFF

j_call: TRBJ2-1
d_call: .
clone_size: .
v_call: TRBV19
cdr3_nt: TGTGCCAGCAATCACGGAAGGCTGGACAATGAGCAGTTCTTC
cdr3_aa: CASNHGRLDNEQFF

j_call: TRBJ1-6
d_call: .
clone_size: .
v_call: TRBV27
cdr3_nt: TGTGCCAGCAGTTTATCGGTCAGGACCAATTCACCCCTCCACTTT
cdr3_aa: CASSLSVRTNSPLHF

j_call: TRBJ2-3
d_call: TRBD2
clone_size: .
v_call: TRBV6-2/TRBV6-3
cdr3_nt: TGTGCCAGCAGTTTGGACCGGCGGTATGAGGGACTAGCGGGAGGAGATACGCAGTATTTT
cdr3_aa: CASSLDRRYEGLAGGDTQYF

j_call: TRBJ1-6
d_call: TRBD1
clone_size: once
v_call: TRBV5-1
cdr3_nt: TGCGCCAGCAGCAAGGACAGGGGAAATTCACCCCTCCACTTT
cdr3_aa: CASSKDRGNSPLHF

j_call: TRBJ2-2
d_call: .
clone_size: .
v_call: TRBV7-9
cdr3_nt: TGTGCCAGCAGCCCCGGAAACACCGGGGAGCTGTTTTTT
cdr3_aa: CASSPGNTGELFF

j_call: TRBJ2-2
d_call: .
clone_size: .
v_call: TRBV19
cdr3_nt: TGTGCCAGTAGTTTTCGACATCTCGCGAACACCGGGGAGCTGTTTTTT
cdr3_aa: CASSFRHLANTGELFF

j_call: TRBJ2-3
d_call: .
clone_size: .
v_call: TRBV7-2
cdr3_nt: TGTGCCAGCAGCCCACCTGAGTATGGGCCGCAGTATTTT
cdr3_aa: CASSPPEYGPQYF

j_call: TRBJ2-2
d_call: .
clone_size: .
v_call: TRBV30
cdr3_nt: TGTGCCTGGAGTTCTCCCGGGAGTCTACTCGGTCGGGAGCTGTTTTTT
cdr3_aa: CAWSSPGSLLGRELFF

j_call: TRBJ1-1
d_call: .
clone_size: .
v_call: TRBV6-5
cdr3_nt: TGTGCCAGCAGTCTAGGGGGTGTCACTGAAGCTTTCTTT
cdr3_aa: CASSLGGVTEAFF

j_call: TRBJ2-7
d_call: TRBD1
clone_size: .
v_call: TRBV5-1
cdr3_nt: TGCGCCAGCAGCTCGTCCGGACAGGCCTCGAAGCAGTACTTC
cdr3_aa: CASSSSGQASKQYF

j_call: TRBJ2-1
d_call: TRBD1
clone_size: .
v_call: TRBV19
cdr3_nt: TGTGCCAGTAGTATTCAGGGGGCATACAATGAGCAGTTCTTC
cdr3_aa: CASSIQGAYNEQFF

j_call: TRBJ1-2
d_call: .
clone_size: .
v_call: TRBV7-5
cdr3_nt: TGTGCCAGAAGCAGAGGGACACTGGCTAACTATGGCTACACCTTC
cdr3_aa: CARSRGTLANYGYTF

j_call: TRBJ2-1
d_call: .
clone_size: .
v_call: TRBV6-5
cdr3_nt: TGTGCCAGCAGTTACGCGAGCTGGTCGAATGAGCAGTTCTTC
cdr3_aa: CASSYASWSNEQFF

j_call: TRBJ2-3
d_call: TRBD1
clone_size: .
v_call: TRBV18
cdr3_nt: TGTGCCAGCTCACCCGGACAGGGGGGATACACAGATACGCAGTATTTT
cdr3_aa: CASSPGQGGYTDTQYF

j_call: TRBJ1-4
d_call: .
clone_size: .
v_call: TRBV30
cdr3_nt: TGTGCCTGGAGTCCCGAGGCGGGAAAACTGTTTTTT
cdr3_aa: CAWSPEAGKLFF

j_call: TRBJ1-5
d_call: TRBD1
clone_size: .
v_call: TRBV10-3
cdr3_nt: TGTGCCATCAAGGGACAGAGCAATCAGCCCCAGCATTTT
cdr3_aa: CAIKGQSNQPQHF

j_call: TRBJ1-1
d_call: TRBD1
clone_size: .
v_call: TRBV7-9
cdr3_nt: TGTGCCAGCAGCGTCACAGGGGGCGGTGGCACTGAAGCTTTCTTT
cdr3_aa: CASSVTGGGGTEAFF

j_call: TRBJ1-6
d_call: .
clone_size: .
v_call: TRBV5-5
cdr3_nt: TGTGCCAGCAGCTCTGGGGGCTCCTATAATTCACCCCTCCACTTT
cdr3_aa: CASSSGGSYNSPLHF

j_call: TRBJ2-3
d_call: .
clone_size: .
v_call: TRBV6-5
cdr3_nt: TGTGCCAGCAGTTATCCCGGGACCGATACGCAGTATTTT
cdr3_aa: CASSYPGTDTQYF

j_call: TRBJ2-2
d_call: .
clone_size: .
v_call: TRBV19
cdr3_nt: TGTGCCGTTTCAGAGTTGGGCAGAGCGAACACCGGGGAGCTGTTTTTT
cdr3_aa: CAVSELGRANTGELFF

j_call: TRBJ2-3
d_call: TRBD2
clone_size: once
v_call: TRBV10-3
cdr3_nt: TGTGCCATCAGTGGGACTAGCGGGAGGGCCGCAGATACGCAGTATTTT
cdr3_aa: CAISGTSGRAADTQYF

j_call: TRBJ2-2
d_call: TRBD2
clone_size: .
v_call: TRBV5-4
cdr3_nt: TGTGCCAGCAGCACGTCGCTAGCGGGGTTTGACGGGGAGCTGTTTTTT
cdr3_aa: CASSTSLAGFDGELFF